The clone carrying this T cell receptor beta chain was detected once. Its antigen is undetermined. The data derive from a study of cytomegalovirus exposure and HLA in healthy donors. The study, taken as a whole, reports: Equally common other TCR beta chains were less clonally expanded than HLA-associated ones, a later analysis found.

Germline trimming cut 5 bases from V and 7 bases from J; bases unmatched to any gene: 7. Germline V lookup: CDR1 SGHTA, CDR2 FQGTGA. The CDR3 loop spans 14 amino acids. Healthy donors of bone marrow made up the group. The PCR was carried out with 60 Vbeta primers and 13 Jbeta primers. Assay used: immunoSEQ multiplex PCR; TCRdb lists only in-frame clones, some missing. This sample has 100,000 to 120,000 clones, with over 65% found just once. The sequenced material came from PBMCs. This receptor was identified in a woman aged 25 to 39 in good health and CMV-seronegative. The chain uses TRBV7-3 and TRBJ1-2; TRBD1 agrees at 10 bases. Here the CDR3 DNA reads TGTGCCAGCAGCCAGACAGGGGGCGCCTCTGGCTACACCTTC. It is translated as CASSQTGGASGYTF.